The 11 T cell receptor beta chains below come from one sample, sequenced in a study of blood T cell repertoires in COVID-19. Assay used: immunoSEQ multiplex PCR; TCRdb lists only in-frame clones, some missing. The sample lists about 120,000 clones; around four fifths were seen once. Specimen: peripheral blood. These receptors originate from a man in his sixties or seventies with active or convalescent COVID-19.

The sample holds one count of this clone. The V gene is TRBV2, the J gene TRBJ1-2; TRBD1 matches at 8 bases. Germline V gene sequence: CDR1 SNHLY, CDR2 FYNNEI. Trimming removed 1 base from V and 0 bases from J; junction bases left unmatched: 7. The CDR3 runs 17 residues. The CDR3 DNA is TGTGCCAGCAGTGAAGGGCAGGGGGCGCTTTCTAACTATGGCTACACCTTC. This encodes CASSEGQGALSNYGYTF.

The rearrangement uses TRBV2 and TRBJ2-5; D not certain. Germline loops: CDR1 SNHLY, CDR2 FYNNEI. Trimming removed 6 bases at V and 0 bases at J, with 8 bases between. The CDR3 has 13 residues. This chain's CDR3 is CASRRMYQETQYF. The DNA for the CDR3 is TGTGCCAGCAGGAGAATGTACCAAGAGACCCAGTACTTC.

In DNA, the CDR3 is TGTGCCAGCAGGCCCTTGACAGTTTACAATGAGCAGTTCTTC. This gives the protein CASRPLTVYNEQFF. The rearrangement joins TRBV6-5 to TRBJ2-1; TRBD1 is a possible D gene (5 bases). The germline V and J ends were trimmed by 6 bases and 4 bases, with 13 bases remaining between them. Per germline, CDR1 MNHEY and CDR2 SVGAGI. The CDR3 consists of 14 residues.

The rearrangement uses TRBV6-6 and TRBJ2-3; D gene unclear. V lost 5 bases, J lost 5 bases, and 5 bases lay in between. Germline CDR1 MNHNY, CDR2 SVGAGI (reference sequence). The CDR3 covers 11 residues. The CDR3 DNA follows: TGTGCCAGCAGTCCCCGAGATACGCAGTATTTT. It specifies CASSPRDTQYF.

The rearrangement joins TRBV7-8 to TRBJ1-5; no clear D gene. Germline CDR1 SGHVS, CDR2 FQNEAQ. The CDR3 spans 15 residues. Trimming took 5 bases from V and 0 from J, leaving 11 bases between them. The CDR3 here is CASSPAGYSNQPQHF. Written as DNA, the CDR3 is TGTGCCAGCAGCCCCGCCGGGTATAGCAATCAGCCCCAGCATTTT.

The chain has TRBV19 and TRBJ1-6, with a tentative D call TRBD1 (6 bases). CDR1 and CDR2 from the germline V gene are LNHDA and SQIVND (reference sequence). CDR3 size: 13 residues. V dropped 7 bases and J dropped 7 bases, with 11 bases sitting between them. CDR3 in DNA: TGTGCCAGTACAGGGGACAAAAATTCACCCCTCCACTTT. Translated, it gives CASTGDKNSPLHF.

The gene calls are TRBV11-3 and TRBJ2-7; D is unresolved. The CDR3 has 14 residues. CDR1 and CDR2 (germline): SGHNT, YENEEA. Trimming removed 3 bases from V and 0 bases from J, with 9 bases in between. The CDR3 DNA follows: TGTGCCAGCAGCTTTGTCGTCAGCTCCTACGAGCAGTACTTC. The encoded protein is CASSFVVSSYEQYF.

The chain couples TRBV5-8 to TRBJ2-5; perhaps TRBD1 as D (5 bases). The CDR3 sequence is 15 residues long. The V gene lost 2 bases and the J gene lost 5 bases, with 16 bases spanning the gap. Germline V gene sequence: CDR1 SGHTS, CDR2 YDEGEE. The CDR3 sequence: CASSFGFQGRETQYF. DNA of the CDR3: TGTGCCAGCAGCTTCGGTTTCCAGGGCAGGGAGACCCAGTACTTC.

The CDR3 nucleotides are TGTGCCAGCAGGCCCCCGGGGGGAAGAGGCTACACCTTC. This codes for CASRPPGGRGYTF. The rearrangement joins TRBV6-5 to TRBJ1-2, with D possibly TRBD1 on 5 matching bases. The CDR3 runs to 13 residues. The germline V and J ends were trimmed by 6 bases and 8 bases, with 16 bases remaining between them. CDR1 is MNHEY and CDR2 is SVGAGI in the germline V gene.

The chain combines TRBV2 with TRBJ2-7; 8 positions match TRBD1. This CDR3 has 14 residues. With 6 bases clipped from V and 3 bases from J, the junction kept 7 bases outside the gene matches. Germline CDR1 reads SNHLY; CDR2 reads FYNNEI. CDR3 in amino acids: CASSVGQDRYEQYF. The CDR3 DNA follows: TGTGCCAGCAGCGTGGGACAGGATCGCTACGAGCAGTACTTC.

With respect to this clone: No DNA is shown, since the ends of the CDR3 on it are uncertain; the CDR3 is the one TCRdb lists. V is TRBV28 and J is TRBJ2-7; TRBD1 is taken as the D call from the table, unchecked against the DNA. Germline CDR1 reads MDHEN; CDR2 reads SYDVKM. The CDR3 length equals 16 residues, ends included. CDR3 loop: CASSSSGGTGAREQYF.